This TCR beta chain stems from a study of cytomegalovirus exposure and HLA in healthy donors. V lost 5 bases to trimming and J lost 5 bases; unmatched junction nucleotides: 8. The CDR3 totals 14 residues. Germline lookup yields CDR1 MNHNS and CDR2 SASEGT. Study-level results: Rarity characterized most TCR sequences, yet some public TCRs appeared in many donors.

Method: immunoSEQ multiplex PCR; TCRdb's copy keeps in-frame clones and lacks some. The sample contains about 160,000 clones, 75% to 95% of which appear only once. Regarding this clone: Antigen specificity is unknown.

This chain uses TRBV6-1 with TRBJ2-5; 7 bases line up with TRBD2. This clonotype originated in a woman aged 18-30 years in good health and CMV-seropositive. The sequenced sample consisted of PBMCs. The CDR3, as DNA: TGTGCCAGCAGTTCGACTAGCAATTGGGAGACCCAGTACTTC. It encodes CASSSTSNWETQYF.